The 31 T cell receptor beta chains given below trace back to one sample, sequenced in a study of CD4 T cells in relation to SARS-CoV-2 and coronaviruses. Their recognized antigens are unknown. Assay: immunoSEQ multiplex PCR; the TCRdb copy retains only in-frame clones and omits some. The sample lists around 23,000 clones; roughly 70% were seen once. The unexposed donors gave CD4+ T cells in about 2011-2018, prior to COVID-19. After about 11 days of culture, CD4+ T cells were isolated. The sequenced material came from CD4+ T cells from PBMCs, cultured in vitro. The receptor set was obtained from a human donor in good health.

This clone was counted only a few times. The J gene is TRBJ1-5, the V gene TRBV3-1 (or the pseudogene TRBV3-2); no clear D. V lost 0 bases and J 1 base, leaving 7 bases between the germline ends. This CDR3 has 15 residues. From germline, CDR1 is LGHDT and CDR2 YNNKEL (reference sequence). The CDR3, as DNA: TGTGCCAGCAGCCAAGATGCCCGGAGCAATCAGCCCCAGCATTTT. This encodes CASSQDARSNQPQHF.

This sequence joins TRBV7-2 and TRBJ2-3; TRBD2 agrees at 11 bases. V lost 2 bases, J lost 0 bases, and 1 base stayed unmatched. The CDR3 is 16 amino acids. Germline assignment: CDR1 SGHTA and CDR2 FQGNSA. CDR3 amino acids: CASSLTSGSSTDTQYF. The CDR3 coding sequence is TGTGCCAGCAGCTTAACTAGCGGGAGTAGCACAGATACGCAGTATTTT.

The chain has TRBV5-8 and TRBJ2-7; TRBD1 is a possible D gene (5 bases). The V and J ends lost 2 bases and 2 bases respectively, with 11 bases between them. The CDR3 consists of 14 residues. Germline assignment: CDR1 SGHTS and CDR2 YDEGEE. The CDR3 nucleotides read TGTGCCAGCAGCTTTCCCTTCAGGGCCTACGAGCAGTACTTC. Protein: CASSFPFRAYEQYF.

The chain joins TRBV5-1 to TRBJ2-2; 12 bases match TRBD1. CDR1 and CDR2 from the germline V gene are SGHRS and YFSETQ. The J segment lost 6 bases and the V segment lost 4 bases, leaving 10 bases of the junction unmatched. This CDR3 has 17 amino acids. The CDR3, as DNA: TGCGCCAGCAGCAGGGATCCCGGGACAGGGGGCTCCGGGGAGCTGTTTTTT. Its protein is CASSRDPGTGGSGELFF. Filled out from reference TRBV5-1 and TRBJ2-2, the complete variable domain reads KAGVTQTPRYLIKTRGQQVTLSCSPISGHRSVSWYQQTPGQGLQFLFEYFSETQRNKGNFPGRFSGRQFSNSRSEMNVSTLELGDSALYLCASSRDPGTGGSGELFFGEGSRLTVL.

In this sample, this clone turned up once. This chain links TRBV7-9 with TRBJ2-3; a weak D match, TRBD1 (6 bases). The CDR3 runs to 14 residues. Per the germline V gene, CDR1 is SEHNR and CDR2 is FQNEAQ (reference sequence). Trimming took 4 bases from V and 0 from J, leaving 8 bases between them. This CDR3 reads CASSSGVSTDTQYF. DNA of the CDR3: TGTGCCAGCAGCTCAGGGGTTAGCACAGATACGCAGTATTTT.

The rearrangement links TRBV4-1 to TRBJ1-4; D unresolved. V was cut by 0 bases and J by 5 bases, with 10 bases left in between. The germline V gene encodes CDR1 MGHRA and CDR2 YSYEKL. This CDR3 has 15 residues. CDR3 in DNA: TGCGCCAGCAGCCAAGACCGGACGGACAATGAAAAACTGTTTTTT. This gives the protein CASSQDRTDNEKLFF.

This clone has just one count. The V and J genes are TRBV5-1 and TRBJ2-7; TRBD1 matches 7 bases. The germline V gene has CDR1 SGHRS and CDR2 YFSETQ. Trimming removed 1 base from V and 0 bases from J; junction bases left unmatched: 7. CDR3 length: 16 residues. CDR3 DNA: TGCGCCAGCAGCTTGCCTCAGACAGGGAACTCCTACGAGCAGTACTTC. This sequence encodes CASSLPQTGNSYEQYF.

The chain is built from TRBV12-3 or TRBV12-4 and TRBJ1-4; TRBD1 is a possible D gene (6 bases). The CDR3 loop spans 13 amino acids. V was shortened by 1 base and J by 8 bases, with 8 bases between the two germline ends. This CDR3 is CASSLVGGEKLFF. The DNA for the CDR3 is TGTGCCAGCAGTTTAGTAGGGGGGGAAAAACTGTTTTTT.

The chain links TRBV5-6 to TRBJ2-7; the match to TRBD2 covers 15 bases. CDR3 size: 15 residues. V was pared by 4 bases and J by 6 bases, with 5 bases of the junction left unmatched. CDR1 is SGHDT and CDR2 is YYEEEE in the germline V gene. The chain's CDR3 is CASSGAGLAGGEQYF. DNA for the CDR3: TGTGCCAGCAGCGGGGCGGGACTAGCGGGAGGCGAGCAGTACTTC.

The chain recombines TRBV18 with TRBJ2-3, with 9 bases identical to TRBD2. Germline assignment: CDR1 KGHSH and CDR2 LQKENI. The CDR3 has 17 amino acids. After removal of 3 bases from V and 3 bases from J, the junction contained 10 bases not matched to a gene. CDR3: CASSPTIAGDGTDTQYF. In nucleotides, the CDR3 is TGTGCCAGCTCACCGACGATAGCGGGAGATGGGACAGATACGCAGTATTTT.

This chain connects TRBV20-1 to TRBJ2-7; 7 bases are shared with TRBD2. This CDR3 has 14 amino acids. The junction had 8 bases not matched to a gene; V was cut back by 3 bases and J by 3 bases. Germline CDR1 DFQATT, CDR2 SNEGSKA (reference sequence). This chain's CDR3 is CSASNPSGYYEQYF. The CDR3 nucleotides read TGCAGTGCTAGTAATCCTAGCGGCTACTACGAGCAGTACTTC.

V usage is TRBV3-1 (or the pseudogene TRBV3-2) and J usage is TRBJ2-5; TRBD2 matches at 9 bases. This CDR3 is 20 amino acids long. Germline V gene data show CDR1 as LGHDT and CDR2 as YNNKEL (reference sequence). V shed 1 base, J shed 5 bases, and the junction held 20 bases outside the gene matches. The CDR3 loop is CASSQVLAGGPIGPGETQYF. The CDR3 coding sequence is TGTGCCAGCAGCCAAGTACTGGCGGGGGGGCCTATTGGGCCCGGGGAGACCCAGTACTTC.

The V call is TRBV19, the J call TRBJ1-2, with D possibly matching TRBD1 (6 bases). The CDR3 loop spans 18 amino acids. Trimming removed 5 bases at V and 1 base at J, with 23 bases between. CDR1 and CDR2 from the germline V gene are LNHDA and SQIVND (reference sequence). The CDR3, as DNA: TGTGCCAGTAGTCATCCGGGACAACCACTAATCCTTAACTATGGCTACACCTTC. The encoded protein is CASSHPGQPLILNYGYTF.

The rearrangement uses TRBV7-9 and TRBJ2-3; D gene unclear. The V gene's germline CDR1 is SEHNR and CDR2 FQNEAQ (reference sequence). This CDR3 region has 14 residues. V gave up 1 base and J gave up 2 bases, with 7 bases separating them. CDR3 loop: CASSLDTATDTQYF. The CDR3, as DNA: TGTGCCAGCAGCTTAGATACAGCCACAGATACGCAGTATTTT.

This clone was seen only a few times. The rearrangement joins TRBV5-1 to TRBJ1-2; TRBD1 is a possible D gene (6 bases). Looked up from germline, CDR1 is SGHRS and CDR2 is YFSETQ. Trimming pared 0 bases from V and 4 bases from J, leaving 16 bases between. The CDR3 sequence is 16 residues long. This CDR3 is CASSLVPRGFGYGYTF. As DNA, the CDR3 is TGCGCCAGCAGCTTGGTCCCCAGGGGCTTCGGCTATGGCTACACCTTC.

The rearrangement links TRBV7-2 to TRBJ2-7, with unresolved D. The V gene lost 4 bases and the J gene lost 2 bases, with 3 bases spanning the gap. This CDR3 region has 11 residues. CDR1 is SGHTA and CDR2 is FQGNSA in the germline V gene. Here the CDR3 reads CASSSTYEQYF. For the CDR3, the DNA is TGTGCCAGCAGCTCGACCTACGAGCAGTACTTC.

V is TRBV7-2 and J is TRBJ1-2; D gene uncertain. The ends were cut back, 5 bases at V and 8 bases at J, with 12 bases in the middle. The germline V gene encodes CDR1 SGHTA and CDR2 FQGNSA. This CDR3 contains 12 residues. The CDR3 DNA reads TGTGCCAGCAGCCCTATAAACCGGGGCTACACCTTC. Amino acid sequence: CASSPINRGYTF.

This clone was counted only a few times. The chain has TRBV4-1 and TRBJ2-1; TRBD2 agrees at 8 bases. J gave up 4 bases and V 3 bases, and 8 bases lay outside the gene matches. Germline lookup yields CDR1 MGHRA and CDR2 YSYEKL. The CDR3 has 16 amino acids. As DNA, the CDR3 is TGCGCCAGCAGCCATCCGGCGGGGGGACCGTACAATGAGCAGTTCTTC. Protein sequence: CASSHPAGGPYNEQFF.

This clone was observed a handful of times. The J gene is TRBJ2-1, the V gene TRBV10-1; 8 bases agree with TRBD2. V shed 7 bases, J shed 4 bases, and the junction held 9 bases outside the gene matches. The CDR3 is 15 residues long. The V gene's germline CDR1 is WNHNN and CDR2 SYGVQD (reference sequence). The CDR3 protein is CASIPGRGEYNEQFF. The CDR3 DNA reads as TGCGCCAGCATCCCCGGGCGGGGGGAATACAATGAGCAGTTCTTC.

The chain links TRBV18 to TRBJ1-4; 7 nucleotides align to TRBD1. Losses at the gene ends were 6 bases for V and 0 bases for J; bases not matched to a gene: 13. The CDR3 length is 18 residues. Germline V gives CDR1 KGHSH, CDR2 LQKENI. The CDR3 protein is CASSSLWTGSTTNEKLFF. The CDR3 DNA follows: TGTGCCAGCTCGTCACTTTGGACAGGCTCTACAACTAATGAAAAACTGTTTTTT.

The rearrangement links TRBV7-9 to TRBJ2-3; TRBD2 is a possible D gene (7 bases). The CDR3 has 16 amino acids. Trimming pared 5 bases from V and 1 base from J, leaving 16 bases between. Germline V CDR1 and CDR2: SEHNR, FQNEAQ (reference sequence). The CDR3 reads CASSPRGAAGTDTQYF. The CDR3, as DNA: TGTGCCAGCAGCCCCCGGGGGGCTGCCGGCACAGATACGCAGTATTTT.

This rearrangement joins TRBV18 to TRBJ2-7; D remains unclear. With 2 bases removed from V and 2 bases from J, the gap between germline ends came to 7 bases. The CDR3 has 13 residues. Per the germline V gene, CDR1 is KGHSH and CDR2 is LQKENI. The CDR3 loop is CASSPSTPYEQYF. CDR3 bases: TGTGCCAGCTCACCATCGACTCCCTACGAGCAGTACTTC.

The chain employs TRBV18 and TRBJ2-7; no clear D. The ends were cut back, 1 base at V and 4 bases at J, with 17 bases in the middle. This CDR3 comprises 16 residues. CDR1 and CDR2 (germline): KGHSH, LQKENI. The CDR3 sequence: CASSPLQAGLSYEQYF. The CDR3 coding sequence is TGTGCCAGCTCACCACTTCAGGCTGGTCTCTCGTACGAGCAGTACTTC.

This clone was detected only once. This chain links TRBV10-3 with TRBJ1-3; tentative D call: TRBD1 (6 bases). In germline, CDR1 is ENHRY, CDR2 SYGVKD. Trimming cost V 10 bases and J 2 bases, with 12 bases left between them. The CDR3 is 13 amino acids. CDR3 amino acids: CANRQVPGNTIYF. CDR3 nucleotide sequence: TGTGCCAACAGACAGGTTCCTGGAAACACCATATATTTT.

The genes are TRBV30 and TRBJ1-3; 12 bases align to TRBD1. The germline V gene encodes CDR1 GTSNPN and CDR2 SVGIG (reference sequence). The V and J ends lost 4 bases and 1 base, in that order; junction bases with no gene match: 17. The CDR3 runs to 20 residues. Here the CDR3 DNA reads TGTGCCTGGACAACACTCTGGGACAGGGGGCCGGGGTTATCTGGAAACACCATATATTTT. It translates to CAWTTLWDRGPGLSGNTIYF.

This clone appeared once. The chain combines TRBV4-1 with TRBJ1-5; unclear D gene. Trimming pared 4 bases from V and 4 bases from J, leaving 11 bases between. The CDR3 loop spans 14 amino acids. Germline lookup yields CDR1 MGHRA and CDR2 YSYEKL. DNA for the CDR3: TGCGCCAGCAGCCCTATGGGAGGGAATCAGCCCCAGCATTTT. This codes for CASSPMGGNQPQHF.

This clone was seen only once. The V call is TRBV30, the J call TRBJ2-2; D gene unclear. V lost 3 bases, J lost 6 bases, and 14 bases lay in between. Germline V gives CDR1 GTSNPN, CDR2 SVGIG (reference sequence). The CDR3 length is 14 residues. This CDR3 is CAWSVGSDAGELFF. The CDR3 region has the DNA TGTGCCTGGAGCGTGGGTTCCGACGCCGGGGAGCTGTTTTTT.

This clone was found a few times. This chain connects TRBV3-1 (or the pseudogene TRBV3-2) to TRBJ1-6; 11 bases line up with TRBD1. The CDR3 extends over 18 amino acids. With 5 bases clipped from V and 6 bases from J, the junction kept 12 bases outside the gene matches. From germline, CDR1 is LGHDT and CDR2 YNNKEL (reference sequence). For the CDR3, the DNA is TGTGCCAGCAGCAGAAGTTCTGGACAGGGGGCCCTTAATTCACCCCTCCACTTT. The encoded protein is CASSRSSGQGALNSPLHF.

This chain links TRBV5-1 with TRBJ2-5, with D possibly TRBD2 on 6 matching bases. Trimming pared 2 bases from V and 3 bases from J, leaving 14 bases between. Germline lookup yields CDR1 SGHRS and CDR2 YFSETQ. This CDR3 spans 15 amino acids. The DNA for the CDR3 is TGCGCCAGCAGCTTCGCGGGAAAACGGGAAGAGACCCAGTACTTC. Its protein is CASSFAGKREETQYF.

Only a few counts were recorded for this clone. This chain connects TRBV25-1 to TRBJ1-2; D ambiguous. This CDR3 region has 13 residues. V was shortened by 3 bases and J by 8 bases, with 13 bases between the two germline ends. Germline CDR1 MGHDK, CDR2 SYGVNS. CDR3 sequence: CASSDPVIEGYTF. The CDR3 bases are TGTGCCAGCAGTGACCCAGTCATCGAGGGCTACACCTTC.

The V call is TRBV6-6, the J call TRBJ2-3; D unresolved. The V end was cut by 7 bases, the J end by 0 bases, with 20 bases between. Germline loops: CDR1 MNHNY, CDR2 SVGAGI (reference sequence). The CDR3 sequence is 17 residues long. The CDR3 DNA reads as TGTGCCAGCACTCGGAAGTCGACCCTCCGAAGCACAGATACGCAGTATTTT. The encoded protein is CASTRKSTLRSTDTQYF.